These 5 T cell receptor beta chains originate from one sample sequenced in a study of CD8 T cells in Susac syndrome. After extraction with the RNeasy kit, 0.5 to 1 ug of the RNA was reverse transcribed using random hexamers. One entry per CDR3 protein, called by TCRdb with MiXCR from the immunoSEQ multiplex PCR reads. The table records about 100,000 distinct CDR3 sequences, around 95% of them present only once. Sequences were obtained from CD8+ T cells from PBMCs. All receptors come from a human donor with Susac syndrome.

This chain connects TRBV19 to TRBJ1-2; D call uncertain. The V end was cut by 3 bases, the J end by 5 bases, with 13 bases between. This CDR3 has 14 residues. Per the germline V gene, CDR1 is LNHDA and CDR2 is SQIVND (reference sequence). CDR3: CASSIGLLRYGYTF. CDR3 DNA: TGTGCCAGTAGTATTGGCCTGCTGAGGTATGGCTACACCTTC.

The chain couples TRBV27 to TRBJ2-1, with D hard to call. Deletions cut 8 bases from V and 0 bases from J, with 14 bases between. Germline CDR1 MNHEY, CDR2 SMNVEV (reference sequence). CDR3 length equals 15 residues. The CDR3 is CASGLYPSSYNEQFF. CDR3 bases: TGTGCCAGCGGCCTTTACCCGAGCTCCTACAATGAGCAGTTCTTC.

The chain is built from TRBV9 and TRBJ1-1; unclear D gene. The CDR3 spans 16 residues. Germline values: CDR1 SGDLS, CDR2 YYNGEE. The V gene lost 0 bases and the J gene lost 0 bases, with 12 bases spanning the gap. The CDR3 sequence is CASSVDPYLMNTEAFF. The DNA for the CDR3 is TGTGCCAGCAGCGTAGACCCCTACCTGATGAACACTGAAGCTTTCTTT.

Details on this clonotype: A read error may produce the germline difference seen at one junction end. The chain has TRBV5-6 and TRBJ2-3, with TRBD2 identical over 11 bases. CDR3 length: 14 amino acids. Per the germline V gene, CDR1 is SGHDT and CDR2 is YYEEEE. The CDR3 here is CASSYGTSGVSLGF. CDR3 nucleotides: TGTGCCAGCAGTTACGGGACTAGCGGAGTAAGCTTGGGGTTT.

V gene TRBV7-9 combines with J gene TRBJ1-5; TRBD1 might be the D (6 bases). V gave up 5 bases and J gave up 8 bases, with 13 bases separating them. Germline V CDR1 and CDR2: SEHNR, FQNEAQ (reference sequence). The CDR3 contains 13 residues. CDR3 residues: CASSPGQLEPQHF. CDR3 sequence (DNA): TGTGCCAGCAGCCCCGGACAGTTGGAGCCCCAGCATTTT.